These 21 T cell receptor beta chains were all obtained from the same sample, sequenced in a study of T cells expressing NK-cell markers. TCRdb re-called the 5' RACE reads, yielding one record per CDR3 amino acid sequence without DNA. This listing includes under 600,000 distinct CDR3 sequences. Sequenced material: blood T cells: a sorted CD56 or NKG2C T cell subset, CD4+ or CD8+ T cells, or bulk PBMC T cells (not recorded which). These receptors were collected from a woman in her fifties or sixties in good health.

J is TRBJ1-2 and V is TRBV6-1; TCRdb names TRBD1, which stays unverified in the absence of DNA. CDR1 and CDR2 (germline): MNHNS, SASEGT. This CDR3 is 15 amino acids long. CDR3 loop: CASSYGQGTNYGYTF.

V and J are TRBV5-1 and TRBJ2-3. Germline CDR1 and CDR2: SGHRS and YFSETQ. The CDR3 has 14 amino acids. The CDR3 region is CASSFRRTADTQYF.

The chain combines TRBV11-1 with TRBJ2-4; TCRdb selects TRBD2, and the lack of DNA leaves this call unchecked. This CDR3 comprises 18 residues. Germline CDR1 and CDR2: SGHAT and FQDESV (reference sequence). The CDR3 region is CASSFGPGRASRWDIQYF.

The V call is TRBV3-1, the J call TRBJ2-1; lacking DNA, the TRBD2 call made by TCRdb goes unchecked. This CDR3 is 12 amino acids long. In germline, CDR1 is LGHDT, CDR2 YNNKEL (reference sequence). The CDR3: CASRLLEGEQFF.

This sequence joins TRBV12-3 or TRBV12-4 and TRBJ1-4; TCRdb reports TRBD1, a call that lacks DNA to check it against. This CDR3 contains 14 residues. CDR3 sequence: CASRPGGDGEKLFF.

The CDR3 spells CASSLIGRLAGGSNEQFF. This chain connects TRBV7-9 to TRBJ2-1; the TRBD2 assignment by TCRdb is unverifiable without DNA. From germline, CDR1 is SEHNR and CDR2 FQNEAQ (reference sequence). The length of the CDR3 is 18 residues.

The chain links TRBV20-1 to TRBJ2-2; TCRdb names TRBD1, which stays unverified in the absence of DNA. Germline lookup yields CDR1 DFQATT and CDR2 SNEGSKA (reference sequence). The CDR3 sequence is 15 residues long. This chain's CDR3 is CSACPGQGSTGELFF.

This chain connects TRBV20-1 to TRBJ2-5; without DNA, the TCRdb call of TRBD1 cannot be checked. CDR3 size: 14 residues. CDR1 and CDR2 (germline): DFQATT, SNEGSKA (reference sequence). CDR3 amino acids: CSARGFRGGTTQYF.

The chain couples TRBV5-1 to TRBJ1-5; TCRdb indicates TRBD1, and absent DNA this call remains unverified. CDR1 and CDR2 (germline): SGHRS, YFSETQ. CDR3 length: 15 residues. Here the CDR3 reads CASSLGGQGGQPQHF. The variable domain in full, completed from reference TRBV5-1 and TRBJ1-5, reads KAGVTQTPRYLIKTRGQQVTLSCSPISGHRSVSWYQQTPGQGLQFLFEYFSETQRNKGNFPGRFSGRQFSNSRSEMNVSTLELGDSALYLCASSLGGQGGQPQHFGDGTRLSIL.

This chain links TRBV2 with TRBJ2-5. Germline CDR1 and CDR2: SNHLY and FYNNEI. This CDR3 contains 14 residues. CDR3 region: CASSDQGSQETQYF.

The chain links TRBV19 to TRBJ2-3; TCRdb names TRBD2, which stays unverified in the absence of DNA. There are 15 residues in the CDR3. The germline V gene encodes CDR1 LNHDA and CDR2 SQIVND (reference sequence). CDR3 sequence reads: CASRGLAGLTDTQYF.

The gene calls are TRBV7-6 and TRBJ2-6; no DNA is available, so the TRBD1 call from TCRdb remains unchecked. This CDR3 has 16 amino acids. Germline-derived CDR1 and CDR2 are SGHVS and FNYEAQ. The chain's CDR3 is CASSLEAGGGANVLTF. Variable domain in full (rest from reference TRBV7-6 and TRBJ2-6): GAGVSQSPRYKVTKRGQDVALRCDPISGHVSLYWYRQALGQGPEFLTYFNYEAQQDKSGLPNDRFSAERPEGSISTLTIQRTEQRDSAMYRCASSLEAGGGANVLTFGAGSRLTVL.

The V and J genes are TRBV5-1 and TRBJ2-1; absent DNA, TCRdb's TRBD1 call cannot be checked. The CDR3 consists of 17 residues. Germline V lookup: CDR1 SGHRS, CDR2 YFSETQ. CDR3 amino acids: CASSLEGPGQGANEQFF.

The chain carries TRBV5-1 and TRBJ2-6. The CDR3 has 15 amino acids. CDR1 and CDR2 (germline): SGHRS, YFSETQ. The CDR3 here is CASRLGGYGANVLTF. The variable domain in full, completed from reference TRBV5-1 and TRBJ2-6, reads KAGVTQTPRYLIKTRGQQVTLSCSPISGHRSVSWYQQTPGQGLQFLFEYFSETQRNKGNFPGRFSGRQFSNSRSEMNVSTLELGDSALYLCASRLGGYGANVLTFGAGSRLTVL.

The CDR3: CASSLTRTGIVKNIQYF. The V gene is TRBV4-1, the J gene TRBJ2-4; TCRdb returns TRBD1, unconfirmable since there is no DNA. This CDR3 has 17 amino acids. Germline V gene lookup returns CDR1 MGHRA and CDR2 YSYEKL.

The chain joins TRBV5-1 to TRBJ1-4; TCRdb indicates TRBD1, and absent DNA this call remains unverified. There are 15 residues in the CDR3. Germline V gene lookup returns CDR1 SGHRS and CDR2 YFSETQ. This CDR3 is CASSRARGLNEKLFF.

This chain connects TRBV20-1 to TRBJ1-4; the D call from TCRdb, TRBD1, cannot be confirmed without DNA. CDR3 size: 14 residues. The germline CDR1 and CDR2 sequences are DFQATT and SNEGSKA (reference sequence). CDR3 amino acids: CSASGSPVNEKLFF.

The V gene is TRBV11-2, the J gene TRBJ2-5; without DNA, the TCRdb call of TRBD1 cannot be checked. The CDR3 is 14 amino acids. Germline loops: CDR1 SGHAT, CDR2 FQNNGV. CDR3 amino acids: CASSWDRNRGTQYF.

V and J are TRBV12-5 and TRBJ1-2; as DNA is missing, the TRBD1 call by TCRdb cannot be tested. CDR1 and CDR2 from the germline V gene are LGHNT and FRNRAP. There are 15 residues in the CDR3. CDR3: CASGLQEGPPTGYTF.

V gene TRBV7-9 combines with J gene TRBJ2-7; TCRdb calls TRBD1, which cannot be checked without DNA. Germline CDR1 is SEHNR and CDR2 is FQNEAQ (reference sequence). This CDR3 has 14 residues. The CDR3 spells CASSRRESVHEQYF.

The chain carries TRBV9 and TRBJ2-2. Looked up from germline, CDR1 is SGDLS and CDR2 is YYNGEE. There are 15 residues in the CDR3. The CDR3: CASSVVPGNTGELFF.